This section outlines one T cell receptor beta chain sequence together with its context. These data belong to a study of shared clonotypes between healthy human individuals. Germline CDR1 reads MDHEN; CDR2 reads SYDVKM. Trimming cost V 2 bases and J 5 bases, with 9 bases left between them. This CDR3 has 14 amino acids. Measured with immunoSEQ multiplex PCR; TCRdb has only the in-frame clones, and not every one. Of under 1,100,000 clones in the sample, roughly 74% were seen once. The rearrangement links TRBV28 to TRBJ2-2; D gene ambiguous. The clonotype originates from a man between 18 and 29 years old in good health. Some clones in this sample may be carry-over from other donors' samples. Material: memory CD4+ T cells from PBMCs. Documented subset: CD45RA-negative fraction. The CDR3 DNA reads TGTGCCAGCAGTTTACAGATCAATACCGGGGAGCTGTTTTTT. Its translation is CASSLQINTGELFF. The full variable domain, completed using reference TRBV28 and TRBJ2-2, is DVKVTQSSRYLVKRTGEKVFLECVQDMDHENMFWYRQDPGLGLRLIYFSYDVKMKEKGDIPEGYSVSREKKERFSLILESASTNQTSMYLCASSLQINTGELFFGEGSRLTVL.